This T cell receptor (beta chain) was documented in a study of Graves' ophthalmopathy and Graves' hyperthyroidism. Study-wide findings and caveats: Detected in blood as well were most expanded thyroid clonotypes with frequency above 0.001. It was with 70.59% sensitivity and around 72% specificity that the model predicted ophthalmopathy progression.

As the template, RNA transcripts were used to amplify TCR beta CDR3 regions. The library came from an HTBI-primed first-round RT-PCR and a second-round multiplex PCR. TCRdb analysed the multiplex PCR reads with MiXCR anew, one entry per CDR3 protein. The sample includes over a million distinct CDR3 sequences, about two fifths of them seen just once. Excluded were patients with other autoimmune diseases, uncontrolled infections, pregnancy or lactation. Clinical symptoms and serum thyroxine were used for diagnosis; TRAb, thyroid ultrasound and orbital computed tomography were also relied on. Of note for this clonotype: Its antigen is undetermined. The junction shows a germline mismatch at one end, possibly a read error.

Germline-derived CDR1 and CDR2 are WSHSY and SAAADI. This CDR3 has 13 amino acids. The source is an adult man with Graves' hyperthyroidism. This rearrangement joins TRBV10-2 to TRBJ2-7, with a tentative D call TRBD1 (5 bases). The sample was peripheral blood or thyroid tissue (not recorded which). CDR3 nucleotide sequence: TGTGCCAGCAGTTACCTTGACAGTCTCGAGCAGTACTTC. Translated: CASSYLDSLEQYF.